This is a list of T cell receptor beta chains from one sample in a study of T cell responses to AZD1222 COVID-19 vaccine. The protocol was immunoSEQ multiplex PCR, while the TCRdb copy is restricted to in-frame clones and leaves out a portion. The sample lists fewer than 140,000 clones, less than 95% seen once, with less than 10% in the top ten. This specimen consisted of peripheral blood, obtained 28 days after the second AZD1222 dose. The source of these receptors is an adult who received the AZD1222 COVID-19 vaccine. Both conserved end residues are part of each CDR3. Each record gives: V gene, J gene, clone size, D gene, CDR3 protein, CDR3 DNA. A D gene is named only where the DNA matches it firmly. A row's size may be missing; if present it is once, few, many or a size class.

v_call: TRBV3-1/TRBV3-2
j_call: TRBJ2-5
clone_size: .
d_call: .
cdr3_aa: CASRTYQETQYF
cdr3_nt: TGTGCCAGCAGGACTTACCAAGAGACCCAGTACTTC

v_call: TRBV11-2
j_call: TRBJ1-1
clone_size: .
d_call: .
cdr3_aa: CASSLEGGAAFF
cdr3_nt: TGTGCCAGCAGCTTAGAGGGCGGGGCGGCTTTCTTT

v_call: TRBV4-3
j_call: TRBJ1-6
clone_size: once
d_call: .
cdr3_aa: CASSQDRSGRNSPLHF
cdr3_nt: TGCGCCAGCAGCCAAGATCGGTCGGGGAGGAATTCACCCCTCCACTTT

v_call: TRBV5-6
j_call: TRBJ2-5
clone_size: .
d_call: .
cdr3_aa: CASSFFSRGLETQYF
cdr3_nt: TGTGCCAGCAGCTTTTTTTCGCGAGGGTTAGAGACCCAGTACTTC

v_call: TRBV14
j_call: TRBJ2-7
clone_size: .
d_call: .
cdr3_aa: CASSHDVEQYF
cdr3_nt: TGTGCCAGCAGCCATGATGTGGAGCAGTACTTC

v_call: TRBV7-2
j_call: TRBJ1-5
clone_size: .
d_call: .
cdr3_aa: CASSPEGGRVQPQHF
cdr3_nt: TGTGCCAGCAGCCCTGAGGGGGGGAGGGTTCAGCCCCAGCATTTT

v_call: TRBV7-9
j_call: TRBJ2-1
clone_size: .
d_call: TRBD1
cdr3_aa: CASSFRDRAYNEQFF
cdr3_nt: TGTGCCAGCAGCTTCCGGGACAGGGCCTACAATGAGCAGTTCTTC

v_call: TRBV7-9
j_call: TRBJ2-7
clone_size: .
d_call: .
cdr3_aa: CASSFGTVTYEQYF
cdr3_nt: TGTGCCAGCAGCTTTGGGACTGTAACCTACGAGCAGTACTTC

v_call: TRBV19
j_call: TRBJ1-4
clone_size: .
d_call: .
cdr3_aa: CASRGSGSVGANEKLFF
cdr3_nt: TGTGCCAGCCGTGGATCCGGTTCCGTTGGGGCTAATGAAAAACTGTTTTTT

v_call: TRBV6-5
j_call: TRBJ2-7
clone_size: .
d_call: .
cdr3_aa: CASSYSGSYEQYF
cdr3_nt: TGTGCCAGCAGTTACTCAGGGTCATACGAGCAGTACTTC

v_call: TRBV7-9
j_call: TRBJ1-1
clone_size: .
d_call: .
cdr3_aa: CASSPRTVNTEAFF
cdr3_nt: TGTGCCAGCAGCCCTCGGACAGTGAACACTGAAGCTTTCTTT

v_call: TRBV24-1
j_call: TRBJ1-2
clone_size: .
d_call: .
cdr3_aa: CATSGDGYGYTF
cdr3_nt: TGTGCCACCAGTGGGGACGGTTATGGCTACACCTTC

v_call: TRBV29-1
j_call: TRBJ1-2
clone_size: few
d_call: TRBD1
cdr3_aa: CSVELGTGGYGYTF
cdr3_nt: TGCAGCGTTGAATTGGGGACAGGGGGCTATGGCTACACCTTC

v_call: TRBV2
j_call: TRBJ1-1
clone_size: .
d_call: .
cdr3_aa: CASSRGQVAFF
cdr3_nt: TGTGCCAGCAGTCGGGGGCAAGTAGCTTTCTTT

v_call: TRBV3-1/TRBV3-2
j_call: TRBJ2-7
clone_size: once
d_call: .
cdr3_aa: CASSVRTDLLGYEQYF
cdr3_nt: TGTGCCAGCAGCGTACGAACCGACTTATTGGGGTACGAGCAGTACTTC

v_call: TRBV6-5
j_call: TRBJ1-3
clone_size: .
d_call: .
cdr3_aa: CASLDSGNTIYF
cdr3_nt: TGTGCCAGCCTTGACTCTGGAAACACCATATATTTT

v_call: TRBV19
j_call: TRBJ2-7
clone_size: .
d_call: .
cdr3_aa: CASSMERGSTGWYEQYF
cdr3_nt: TGTGCCAGTAGTATGGAGAGGGGCAGTACTGGATGGTACGAGCAGTACTTC

v_call: TRBV6-2/TRBV6-3
j_call: TRBJ1-2
clone_size: .
d_call: .
cdr3_aa: CASSYAPLGTTF
cdr3_nt: TGTGCCAGCAGTTACGCCCCTCTGGGTACCACCTTC

v_call: TRBV11-3
j_call: TRBJ1-6
clone_size: once
d_call: .
cdr3_aa: CASSLTENSPLHF
cdr3_nt: TGTGCCAGCAGCTTAACAGAAAATTCACCCCTCCACTTT

v_call: TRBV6-5
j_call: TRBJ2-5
clone_size: .
d_call: TRBD2
cdr3_aa: CASSQQLADQETQYF
cdr3_nt: TGTGCCAGCAGCCAACAACTAGCGGACCAAGAGACCCAGTACTTC

v_call: TRBV19
j_call: TRBJ2-3
clone_size: .
d_call: TRBD2
cdr3_aa: CASSTSSGGRNTQYF
cdr3_nt: TGTGCCAGTAGTACATCCTCGGGGGGGCGAAATACGCAGTATTTT

v_call: TRBV29-1
j_call: TRBJ1-3
clone_size: .
d_call: TRBD1
cdr3_aa: CSFLGDRGGNTIYF
cdr3_nt: TGCAGCTTCCTAGGGGACAGGGGAGGAAACACCATATATTTT

v_call: TRBV12-3/TRBV12-4
j_call: TRBJ2-5
clone_size: .
d_call: .
cdr3_aa: CASSFSGTQYF
cdr3_nt: TGTGCCAGCAGTTTCAGCGGGACCCAGTACTTC

v_call: TRBV19
j_call: TRBJ1-6
clone_size: .
d_call: .
cdr3_aa: CASSIGNSPLHF
cdr3_nt: TGTGCCAGTAGTATTGGTAATTCACCCCTCCACTTT

v_call: TRBV27
j_call: TRBJ1-2
clone_size: few
d_call: TRBD1
cdr3_aa: CASSSTWDSYGYTF
cdr3_nt: TGTGCCAGCAGTTCCACTTGGGACAGCTATGGCTACACCTTC

v_call: TRBV9
j_call: TRBJ2-5
clone_size: .
d_call: .
cdr3_aa: CASSVASQETQYF
cdr3_nt: TGTGCCAGCAGCGTAGCGTCACAAGAGACCCAGTACTTC

v_call: TRBV3-1/TRBV3-2
j_call: TRBJ1-3
clone_size: .
d_call: .
cdr3_aa: CASSQDRGDTIYF
cdr3_nt: TGTGCCAGCAGCCAAGACAGGGGAGACACCATATATTTT

v_call: TRBV7-3
j_call: TRBJ2-3
clone_size: once
d_call: TRBD1
cdr3_aa: CASSLSGTGTDTQYF
cdr3_nt: TGTGCCAGCAGCTTAAGTGGGACAGGGACAGATACGCAGTATTTT

v_call: TRBV19
j_call: TRBJ2-7
clone_size: .
d_call: TRBD1
cdr3_aa: CASSDPGTGSTYEQYF
cdr3_nt: TGTGCCAGTAGCGATCCCGGGACAGGGAGTACCTACGAGCAGTACTTC

v_call: TRBV12-3/TRBV12-4
j_call: TRBJ1-2
clone_size: few
d_call: .
cdr3_aa: CASTPTANYGYTF
cdr3_nt: TGTGCCAGCACCCCGACAGCCAACTATGGCTACACCTTC

v_call: TRBV9
j_call: TRBJ2-2
clone_size: once
d_call: .
cdr3_aa: CASSENTRANTGELFF
cdr3_nt: TGTGCCAGCAGCGAGAACACGCGAGCGAACACCGGGGAGCTGTTTTTT

v_call: TRBV19
j_call: TRBJ2-3
clone_size: .
d_call: TRBD2
cdr3_aa: CASSDSGLAGLSTDTQYF
cdr3_nt: TGTGCCAGTAGCGACTCGGGACTAGCGGGCCTTAGCACAGATACGCAGTATTTT

v_call: TRBV7-6
j_call: TRBJ1-5
clone_size: .
d_call: TRBD1
cdr3_aa: CASSSRQGQPQHF
cdr3_nt: TGTGCCAGCAGCTCCCGACAGGGTCAGCCCCAGCATTTT

v_call: TRBV5-1
j_call: TRBJ2-7
clone_size: .
d_call: .
cdr3_aa: CASSPSSLYEQYF
cdr3_nt: TGCGCCAGCAGCCCTTCCTCACTCTACGAGCAGTACTTC

v_call: TRBV7-2
j_call: TRBJ2-3
clone_size: once
d_call: .
cdr3_aa: CASSLGGEDTQYF
cdr3_nt: TGTGCCAGCAGCTTAGGGGGGGAGGATACGCAGTATTTT

v_call: TRBV5-1
j_call: TRBJ1-3
clone_size: .
d_call: .
cdr3_aa: CASSLAADGNTIYF
cdr3_nt: TGCGCCAGCAGCTTGGCGGCAGATGGAAACACCATATATTTT

v_call: TRBV19
j_call: TRBJ2-5
clone_size: .
d_call: TRBD2
cdr3_aa: CASSIGLAGAVGETQYF
cdr3_nt: TGTGCCAGTAGTATAGGGCTAGCGGGGGCGGTAGGAGAGACCCAGTACTTC